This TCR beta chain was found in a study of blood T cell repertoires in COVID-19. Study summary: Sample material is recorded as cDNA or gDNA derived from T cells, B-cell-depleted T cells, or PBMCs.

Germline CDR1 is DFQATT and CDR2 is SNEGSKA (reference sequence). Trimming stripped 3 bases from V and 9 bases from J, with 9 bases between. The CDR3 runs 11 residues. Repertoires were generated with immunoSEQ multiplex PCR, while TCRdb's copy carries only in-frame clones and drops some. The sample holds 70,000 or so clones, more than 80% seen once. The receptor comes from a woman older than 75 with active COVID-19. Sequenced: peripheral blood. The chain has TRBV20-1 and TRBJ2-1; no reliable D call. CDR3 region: CSASAPGEQFF. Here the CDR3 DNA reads TGCAGTGCTAGCGCTCCAGGTGAGCAGTTCTTC.